The 17 T cell receptor beta chains given below trace back to one sample, sequenced in a study of T cell responses to AZD1222 COVID-19 vaccine. Here immunoSEQ multiplex PCR was the method, and the copy in TCRdb shows in-frame clones only, minus some. The table has tens of thousands of clones, 85% to 90% seen once. The sequencing used peripheral blood, collected 28 days after the second AZD1222 dose. These receptors came from an adult who received the AZD1222 COVID-19 vaccine.

The V call is TRBV6-5, the J call TRBJ1-1; D is undetermined. Trimming took off 8 bases at V and 7 bases at J, with 11 bases between the two ends. The CDR3 totals 11 residues. Germline CDR1 and CDR2: MNHEY and SVGAGI. DNA of the CDR3: TGTGCCAGCGGGCTATCAGGTGAAGCTTTCTTT. It is translated as CASGLSGEAFF.

This clone showed up just once. This sequence joins TRBV7-2 and TRBJ2-2; a possible D gene is TRBD1 (6 bases). Trimming took off 5 bases at V and 7 bases at J, with 11 bases between the two ends. This CDR3 spans 13 amino acids. Germline V gene sequence: CDR1 SGHTA, CDR2 FQGNSA. This CDR3 is CASSPDRIGELFF. CDR3 sequence (DNA): TGTGCCAGCAGCCCCGACAGGATCGGGGAGCTGTTTTTT.

The chain is built from TRBV27 and TRBJ2-7, with D unresolved. The V gene lost 2 bases and the J gene lost 3 bases, with 8 bases spanning the gap. CDR3 length: 13 amino acids. CDR1 and CDR2 (germline): MNHEY, SMNVEV (reference sequence). The CDR3 region has the DNA TGTGCCAGCAGTTTAACAGCGTTCTACGAGCAGTACTTC. Translation: CASSLTAFYEQYF.

V and J are TRBV5-8 and TRBJ2-5; 9 nucleotides line up with TRBD2. This CDR3 comprises 17 residues. The V gene's germline CDR1 is SGHTS and CDR2 YDEGEE. Losses at the gene ends were 4 bases for V and 0 bases for J; bases not matched to a gene: 10. The CDR3 is CASSPGASGGYQETQYF. The CDR3, as DNA: TGTGCCAGCAGCCCAGGGGCGAGCGGGGGGTACCAAGAGACCCAGTACTTC.

This clone appeared a single time. The chain is built from TRBV7-8 and TRBJ2-3; possible D gene TRBD2, 6 bases. This CDR3 contains 14 residues. CDR1 and CDR2 from the germline V gene are SGHVS and FQNEAQ. Trimming removed 4 bases at V and 2 bases at J, with 10 bases between. The CDR3 region is CASSWGTDTDTQYF. For the CDR3, the DNA is TGTGCCAGCAGCTGGGGGACTGACACAGATACGCAGTATTTT. Full variable domain (missing parts from reference TRBV7-8 and TRBJ2-3): GAGVSQSPRYKVAKRGQDVALRCDPISGHVSLFWYQQALGQGPEFLTYFQNEAQLDKSGLPSDRFFAERPEGSVSTLKIQRTQQEDSAVYLCASSWGTDTDTQYFGPGTRLTVL.

CDR3 loop: CASSYTTGGSNEQFF. CDR3 bases: TGTGCCAGCAGCTACACAACGGGAGGTAGCAATGAGCAGTTCTTC. The V gene is TRBV11-2, the J gene TRBJ2-1; TRBD2 agrees at 7 bases. Germline-derived CDR1 and CDR2 are SGHAT and FQNNGV. CDR3 length: 15 amino acids. V dropped 4 bases and J dropped 6; count of bases not matched to a gene: 9.

This chain uses TRBV6-6 with TRBJ1-5; D is unclear. Trimming took 2 bases from V and 1 from J, leaving 12 bases between them. CDR1 and CDR2 (germline): MNHNY, SVGAGI (reference sequence). This CDR3 comprises 16 residues. The CDR3 protein is CASSYPPGQSNQPQHF. The DNA for the CDR3 is TGTGCCAGCAGTTACCCCCCCGGGCAGAGCAATCAGCCCCAGCATTTT.

This clone was seen only a few times. This chain uses TRBV10-2 with TRBJ2-7, with D possibly matching TRBD2 (6 bases). The germline V gene encodes CDR1 WSHSY and CDR2 SAAADI. The V gene lost 2 bases and the J gene lost 9 bases, with 11 bases spanning the gap. This CDR3 contains 12 residues. CDR3: CASSETAEGQYF. CDR3 in DNA: TGCGCCAGCAGTGAGACAGCGGAGGGGCAGTACTTC.

The chain has TRBV19 and TRBJ2-5; 9 bases align to TRBD1. The CDR3 contains 16 residues. Unmatched junction bases numbered 4, after V lost 2 bases and J lost 0 bases. CDR1 and CDR2 (germline): LNHDA, SQIVND (reference sequence). CDR3 bases: TGTGCCAGTAGTATACCCCGGACAGGGGACCAAGAGACCCAGTACTTC. Protein sequence: CASSIPRTGDQETQYF. Variable domain in full (rest from reference TRBV19 and TRBJ2-5): DGGITQSPKYLFRKEGQNVTLSCEQNLNHDAMYWYRQDPGQGLRLIYYSQIVNDFQKGDIAEGYSVSREKKESFPLTVTSAQKNPTAFYLCASSIPRTGDQETQYFGPGTRLLVL.

The J gene is TRBJ2-7, the V gene TRBV7-9; the D is unclear. This CDR3 has 13 residues. Trimming cost V 5 bases and J 0 bases, with 8 bases left between them. Germline values: CDR1 SEHNR, CDR2 FQNEAQ (reference sequence). CDR3 DNA: TGTGCCAGCAGCCCCGGCGTCTCCTACGAGCAGTACTTC. As protein: CASSPGVSYEQYF.

The chain has TRBV30 and TRBJ1-1; D uncertain. Trimming shortened V by 0 bases and J by 3 bases, and 8 bases separated the two germline ends. The CDR3 length is 13 residues. Germline values: CDR1 GTSNPN, CDR2 SVGIG (reference sequence). As DNA, the CDR3 is TGTGCCTGGAGTGTAGGTGGATACACTGAAGCTTTCTTT. It specifies CAWSVGGYTEAFF.

The chain uses TRBV27 and TRBJ1-5, with TRBD1 as a possible D gene (6 bases). The germline V gene encodes CDR1 MNHEY and CDR2 SMNVEV (reference sequence). The CDR3 extends over 16 amino acids. The ends were cut back, 2 bases at V and 1 base at J, with 12 bases in the middle. The CDR3 DNA follows: TGTGCCAGCAGTTTAAGGGGGTTCGGGAGCAATCAGCCCCAGCATTTT. Protein: CASSLRGFGSNQPQHF.

The rearrangement uses TRBV13 and TRBJ2-1; D not resolved. The CDR3 runs 15 residues. V shed 1 base and J shed 6 bases, with 13 bases lying between them. The V gene's germline CDR1 is PRHDT and CDR2 FYEKMQ (reference sequence). The CDR3 region has the DNA TGTGCCAGCAGCTTAGATCACGCCCCCACCAATGAGCAGTTCTTC. As protein: CASSLDHAPTNEQFF.

J is TRBJ2-1 and V is TRBV9; D unclear. V lost 0 bases, J lost 0 bases, and 10 bases lay in between. The CDR3 spans 16 residues. From germline, CDR1 is SGDLS and CDR2 YYNGEE. The CDR3 sequence: CASSVDSTNSYNEQFF. CDR3 bases: TGTGCCAGCAGCGTAGATTCCACTAACTCCTACAATGAGCAGTTCTTC.

V and J are TRBV9 and TRBJ1-2; D is uncertain. CDR3 length: 15 residues. Germline CDR1 and CDR2: SGDLS and YYNGEE. V was pared by 0 bases and J by 4 bases, with 13 bases between. The CDR3 reads CASSVAAGPIYGYTF. In nucleotides, the CDR3 is TGTGCCAGCAGCGTAGCGGCGGGTCCAATCTATGGCTACACCTTC. Drawing the rest from reference TRBV9 and TRBJ1-2, the complete variable domain is DSGVTQTPKHLITATGQRVTLRCSPRSGDLSVYWYQQSLDQGLQFLIQYYNGEERAKGNILERFSAQQFPDLHSELNLSSLELGDSALYFCASSVAAGPIYGYTFGSGTRLTVV.

The rearrangement uses TRBV7-2 and TRBJ2-3, with 7 nucleotides matching TRBD2. Per the germline V gene, CDR1 is SGHTA and CDR2 is FQGNSA. Trimming cost V 2 bases and J 1 base; bases outside gene matches: 6. CDR3 length: 16 amino acids. DNA of the CDR3: TGTGCCAGCAGCTTACCTTGGCTAGCGGGCACAGATACGCAGTATTTT. This gives the protein CASSLPWLAGTDTQYF.

As DNA, the CDR3 is TGTGCCAGCAGCGTAGGGGGACGAGGGGATGGCTACACCTTC. Its protein product is CASSVGGRGDGYTF. This chain connects TRBV9 to TRBJ1-2; maybe TRBD1 (5 bases). CDR1 and CDR2 from the germline V gene are SGDLS and YYNGEE. This CDR3 is 14 amino acids long. Trimming cost V 0 bases and J 6 bases, with 12 bases left between them.